These T cell receptor beta chains were read from a single sample in a study of tumor-infiltrating lymphocytes in primary liver carcinoma. Using its own MiXCR run on the multiplex PCR reads, TCRdb lists one record per CDR3 protein. The profile shows about 310,000 distinct CDR3 sequences, 50% to 75% of them singletons. The sequencing input was peripheral blood. Receptors originate from a woman aged 25 to 39 with primary liver carcinoma and hepatitis B virus infection. The CDR3 runs from the conserved cysteine through the conserved F or W. D genes are given only for firm matches. For some rows the clone size is stated as once, few or many, or as a class when expanded; others skip it.

V: TRBV14
J: TRBJ1-2
length: 14
size: -
D: -
CDR3: CASSHVMGGRGYTF
DNA: TGTGCCAGCAGCCATGTTATGGGGGGCCGTGGCTACACCTTC

V: TRBV6-5
J: TRBJ1-5
length: 14
size: many
D: TRBD1
CDR3: CASSPDRGYQPQHF
DNA: TGTGCCAGCAGCCCAGACAGGGGCTATCAGCCCCAGCATTTT

V: TRBV6-1
J: TRBJ1-3
length: 13
size: -
D: -
CDR3: CASMINSGNTIYF
DNA: TGTGCCAGCATGATCAACTCTGGAAACACCATATATTTT

V: TRBV5-1
J: TRBJ2-4
length: 18
size: -
D: TRBD1
CDR3: CASSLGRVGTGGANIQYF
DNA: TGCGCCAGCAGCTTGGGAAGGGTCGGGACAGGGGGCGCAAACATTCAGTACTTC

V: TRBV11-2
J: TRBJ2-5
length: 14
size: many
D: -
CDR3: CASSLVREQETQYF
DNA: TGTGCCAGCAGCTTGGTACGCGAACAAGAGACCCAGTACTTC

V: TRBV5-6
J: TRBJ2-1
length: 13
size: few
D: TRBD2
CDR3: CASSGRLAGEQFF
DNA: TGTGCCAGCAGCGGGAGACTAGCCGGTGAGCAGTTCTTC

V: TRBV24-1
J: TRBJ2-3
length: 14
size: once
D: -
CDR3: CATSDPRGFSTQYF
DNA: TGTGCCACCAGTGATCCGCGGGGTTTTTCTACGCAGTATTTT

V: TRBV6-1
J: TRBJ2-1
length: 14
size: many
D: -
CDR3: CASRFGGVRNEQFF
DNA: TGTGCCAGCAGGTTTGGGGGCGTAAGGAATGAGCAGTTCTTC

V: TRBV12-3/TRBV12-4
J: TRBJ1-2
length: 15
size: few
D: -
CDR3: CASSLARGGGYGYTF
DNA: TGTGCCAGCAGTTTAGCCAGGGGAGGGGGCTATGGCTACACCTTC

V: TRBV11-1
J: TRBJ2-1
length: 17
size: -
D: TRBD2
CDR3: CARRGSGSLIGHNEQFF
DNA: TGTGCCAGGAGAGGTAGCGGGAGCCTCATAGGCCACAATGAGCAGTTCTTC

V: TRBV30
J: TRBJ2-5
length: 15
size: -
D: -
CDR3: CAWSHPGGPQETQYF
DNA: TGTGCCTGGAGTCACCCCGGGGGCCCCCAAGAGACCCAGTACTTC

V: TRBV4-1
J: TRBJ2-7
length: 13
size: -
D: -
CDR3: CASSQGEVSEQYF
DNA: TGCGCCAGCAGCCAAGGAGAGGTATCCGAGCAGTACTTC

V: TRBV29-1
J: TRBJ1-1
length: 15
size: many
D: -
CDR3: CSVEDQAGRGSEAFF
DNA: TGCAGCGTTGAAGATCAGGCAGGGCGCGGATCTGAAGCTTTCTTT

V: TRBV6-5
J: TRBJ2-1
length: 13
size: many
D: TRBD1
CDR3: CASNRQGDNEQFF
DNA: TGTGCCAGCAACAGACAGGGAGACAATGAGCAGTTCTTC

V: TRBV6-6
J: TRBJ2-2
length: 11
size: -
D: -
CDR3: CASSESGELFF
DNA: TGTGCCAGCAGTGAGAGTGGGGAGCTGTTTTTT

V: TRBV6-6
J: TRBJ2-7
length: 17
size: -
D: TRBD1
CDR3: CASSYSRTADRSYEQYF
DNA: TGTGCCAGCAGTTACTCGAGAACCGCGGACAGGTCTTACGAGCAGTACTTC

V: TRBV7-9
J: TRBJ2-7
length: 14
size: -
D: -
CDR3: CASSILDRGYEQYF
DNA: TGTGCCAGCAGCATCCTGGACCGCGGGTACGAGCAGTACTTC

V: TRBV30
J: TRBJ1-4
length: 10
size: -
D: -
CDR3: CAWRIVKLFF
DNA: TGTGCCTGGAGGATAGTAAAACTGTTTTTT

V: TRBV7-8
J: TRBJ1-6
length: 15
size: -
D: -
CDR3: CASSLDQGRYSPLHF
DNA: TGTGCCAGCAGCTTAGATCAGGGGAGATATTCACCCCTCCACTTT

V: TRBV6-1
J: TRBJ2-7
length: 13
size: many
D: -
CDR3: CASSEEASYEQYF
DNA: TGTGCCAGCAGTGAAGAGGCTAGCTACGAGCAGTACTTC

V: TRBV14
J: TRBJ1-1
length: 13
size: -
D: -
CDR3: CASRSARGDEAFF
DNA: TGTGCCAGCAGGTCGGCAAGGGGGGATGAAGCTTTCTTT

V: TRBV29-1
J: TRBJ1-3
length: 15
size: many
D: -
CDR3: CTPEDPRSSGNTIYF
DNA: TGCACCCCCGAAGACCCCCGTTCATCTGGAAACACCATATATTTT

V: TRBV4-1
J: TRBJ2-1
length: 14
size: -
D: TRBD2
CDR3: CASSHDPTSDEQFF
DNA: TGCGCCAGCAGCCACGACCCAACTAGCGATGAGCAGTTCTTC

V: TRBV6-1
J: TRBJ1-2
length: 14
size: once
D: -
CDR3: CANNERGPNYGYTF
DNA: TGTGCCAACAACGAAAGGGGTCCAAACTATGGCTACACCTTC

V: TRBV29-1
J: TRBJ2-1
length: 16
size: -
D: -
CDR3: CSVGIRGGKAYNEQFF
DNA: TGCAGCGTTGGGATTAGAGGGGGAAAAGCCTACAATGAGCAGTTCTTC

V: TRBV6-6
J: TRBJ1-2
length: 13
size: many
D: -
CDR3: CASSYKQSYGYTF
DNA: TGTGCCAGCAGTTATAAACAGTCCTATGGCTACACCTTC

V: TRBV12-3/TRBV12-4
J: TRBJ2-5
length: 14
size: -
D: TRBD2
CDR3: CTSSLSGTSREQYF
DNA: TGTACCAGCAGTTTATCAGGGACTAGCAGGGAGCAGTACTTC

V: TRBV4-3
J: TRBJ1-2
length: 14
size: -
D: -
CDR3: CANSHTGWDYGYTF
DNA: TGTGCCAACAGCCATACAGGGTGGGACTATGGCTACACTTTC

V: TRBV11-2
J: TRBJ2-3
length: 16
size: -
D: -
CDR3: CASSQRETSSTDAQYF
DNA: TGTGCCAGCAGTCAGAGGGAGACGTCGAGCACAGATGCGCAGTATTTT

V: TRBV11-2
J: TRBJ2-5
length: 15
size: many
D: -
CDR3: CASSVGGATQETQYF
DNA: TGTGCCAGCAGCGTAGGAGGGGCGACCCAAGAGACCCAGTACTTC

V: TRBV14
J: TRBJ2-4
length: 17
size: -
D: -
CDR3: CASSQSGGGRAKNIQYF
DNA: TGTGCCAGCAGCCAATCGGGTGGCGGACGGGCCAAAAACATTCAGTACTTC

V: TRBV11-2
J: TRBJ2-2
length: 13
size: -
D: TRBD1
CDR3: CASRDRNIGELFF
DNA: TGTGCCAGTAGGGACAGAAACATCGGGGAGCTGTTTTTT

V: TRBV5-4
J: TRBJ2-4
length: 16
size: once
D: TRBD2
CDR3: CASSARLAGVKYIQYF
DNA: TGTGCCAGCAGCGCCAGACTAGCGGGGGTTAAGTACATTCAGTACTTC

V: TRBV4-2
J: TRBJ1-1
length: 19
size: many
D: -
CDR3: CASSLSNLIRDISNTEAFF
DNA: TGTGCCAGCAGCCTTTCGAATCTAATACGGGACATCTCGAACACTGAAGCTTTCTTT

V: TRBV29-1
J: TRBJ2-7
length: 14
size: many
D: TRBD2
CDR3: CSVAKSGGPYEQYF
DNA: TGCAGCGTTGCTAAGTCGGGAGGCCCCTACGAGCAGTACTTC

V: TRBV7-9
J: TRBJ1-1
length: 13
size: -
D: -
CDR3: CASSPPTVLEALF
DNA: TGTGCCAGCAGCCCCCCTACAGTATTGGAAGCTCTCTTT

V: TRBV6-5
J: TRBJ2-1
length: 14
size: -
D: -
CDR3: CASSFGVAYYEQFF
DNA: TGTGCCAGCAGTTTCGGAGTTGCCTACTATGAGCAGTTCTTC

V: TRBV7-9
J: TRBJ2-1
length: 16
size: few
D: TRBD2
CDR3: CASSPPVGGGNNEQFF
DNA: TGTGCCAGCAGCCCACCCGTGGGCGGGGGTAACAATGAGCAGTTCTTC

V: TRBV11-2
J: TRBJ1-2
length: 15
size: -
D: -
CDR3: CASSLGVTRADGYTF
DNA: TGTGCCAGCAGCTTAGGGGTGACGAGGGCGGATGGCTACACCTTC

V: TRBV6-1
J: TRBJ2-7
length: 15
size: few
D: TRBD1
CDR3: CASSVSGTGGYEQYF
DNA: TGTGCCAGCAGTGTTTCCGGGACAGGGGGCTACGAGCAGTACTTC

V: TRBV6-2/TRBV6-3
J: TRBJ2-3
length: 14
size: many
D: TRBD1
CDR3: CASSWTGRTDTQYF
DNA: TGTGCCAGCAGTTGGACAGGGCGGACAGATACGCAGTATTTT

V: TRBV28
J: TRBJ2-1
length: 13
size: few
D: -
CDR3: CASSYTRTTEQFF
DNA: TGTGCCAGCAGTTATACTAGAACCACTGAGCAGTTCTTC

V: TRBV29-1
J: TRBJ2-1
length: 16
size: many
D: TRBD2
CDR3: CSSNKGGSGSYNEQFF
DNA: TGCAGCTCGAACAAGGGCGGGAGTGGTTCCTACAATGAGCAGTTCTTC

V: TRBV5-8
J: TRBJ2-2
length: 15
size: -
D: -
CDR3: CASSLGPGDTGELFF
DNA: TGTGCCAGCAGCTTGGGACCCGGGGACACCGGGGAGCTGTTTTTT

V: TRBV28
J: TRBJ1-2
length: 14
size: -
D: TRBD1
CDR3: CASSPAGQIYGYTF
DNA: TGTGCCAGCAGTCCGGCGGGACAGATCTATGGCTACACCTTC

V: TRBV4-3
J: TRBJ2-2
length: 15
size: -
D: -
CDR3: CAGSQDERVHGELFF
DNA: TGCGCCGGCAGCCAAGATGAAAGGGTTCACGGGGAGCTGTTTTTT

V: TRBV11-2
J: TRBJ1-5
length: 16
size: -
D: -
CDR3: CASSPNAFVSNQPQHF
DNA: TGTGCCAGCAGCCCGAACGCATTCGTCAGCAATCAGCCCCAGCATTTT

V: TRBV6-1
J: TRBJ1-4
length: 15
size: few
D: -
CDR3: CASSTTRGQTEKLFF
DNA: TGTGCCAGCAGTACAACTCGGGGGCAAACTGAAAAACTGTTTTTT

V: TRBV28
J: TRBJ2-7
length: 16
size: few
D: -
CDR3: CASSTFGGSPSYEQYF
DNA: TGTGCCAGCAGCACCTTTGGAGGGAGCCCCTCCTACGAGCAGTACTTC

V: TRBV6-4
J: TRBJ2-1
length: 17
size: -
D: TRBD2
CDR3: CASTQGTSGRILGEQFF
DNA: TGTGCCAGCACCCAGGGAACTAGCGGGAGAATACTGGGTGAGCAGTTCTTC